Presented here are 21 T cell receptor beta chains from one specimen sequenced in a study of cytomegalovirus exposure and HLA in healthy donors. The PCR made use of 60 Vbeta and 13 Jbeta primers. Here immunoSEQ multiplex PCR was the method, and the copy in TCRdb shows in-frame clones only, minus some. This sample's table reports 200,000 to 250,000 clones. Input material: PBMCs. These receptors all come from a woman aged 30 to 39 in good health and CMV-seropositive.

Details on this clone: Other DNA sequences in this sample translate to the same CDR3. The V call is TRBV4-3, the J call TRBJ2-1; D is perhaps TRBD1 (5 bases). Looked up from germline, CDR1 is LGHNA and CDR2 is YSLEER. The CDR3 covers 15 residues. With 0 bases removed from V and 0 bases from J, the gap between germline ends came to 6 bases. The CDR3 nucleotides are TGCGCCAGCAGCCAAGACAGGGTCTCCTACAATGAGCAGTTCTTC. Amino acid sequence: CASSQDRVSYNEQFF.

The V gene is TRBV18, the J gene TRBJ1-4; D uncertain. Trimming removed 2 bases at V and 6 bases at J, with 10 bases between. This CDR3 has 14 residues. The germline gives CDR1 KGHSH, CDR2 LQKENI. CDR3 loop: CASSPNSVYEKLFF. The DNA for the CDR3 is TGTGCCAGCTCACCAAACAGTGTCTATGAAAAACTGTTTTTT.

The genes are TRBV6-1 and TRBJ1-4, with D unresolved. The V end lost 2 bases, the J end lost 4 bases, and 11 bases lay between the germline ends. CDR1 is MNHNS, CDR2 SASEGT, per germline. The CDR3 runs to 15 residues. CDR3 sequence (DNA): TGTGCCAGCAGTGAATTGTTGGCCATTAATGAAAAACTGTTTTTT. Amino acids: CASSELLAINEKLFF.

The genes are TRBV6-1 and TRBJ2-3; TRBD2 aligns across 8 bases. The germline V gene encodes CDR1 MNHNS and CDR2 SASEGT. V was clipped by 6 bases and J by 6 bases; unmatched bases: 8. CDR3 length: 14 residues. CDR3 nucleotides: TGTGCCAGCAGCGTGTCGGGGGGGGCGGATACGCAGTATTTT. Residues: CASSVSGGADTQYF.

The V call is TRBV9, the J call TRBJ1-2, with 9 bases fitting TRBD1. Germline CDR1 and CDR2: SGDLS and YYNGEE. J was trimmed by 2 bases and V by 3 bases; bases with no gene match: 5. The CDR3 totals 15 residues. CDR3 nucleotides: TGTGCCAGCAGCGCCGGGACAGGGATCAACTATGGCTACACCTTC. This gives the protein CASSAGTGINYGYTF.

The chain employs TRBV11-2 and TRBJ2-7; tentative D call: TRBD1 (5 bases). V was shortened by 6 bases and J by 0 bases, with 18 bases between the two germline ends. The germline V gene encodes CDR1 SGHAT and CDR2 FQNNGV. The CDR3 extends over 16 amino acids. This CDR3 is CASSSPRAGISYEQYF. CDR3 coding DNA: TGTGCCAGCAGTTCCCCAAGGGCAGGGATCTCCTACGAGCAGTACTTC. The entire variable domain, with the rest obtained from reference TRBV11-2 and TRBJ2-7, is as follows: EAGVAQSPRYKIIEKRQSVAFWCNPISGHATLYWYQQILGQGPKLLIQFQNNGVVDDSQLPKDRFSAERLKGVDSTLKIQPAKLEDSAVYLCASSSPRAGISYEQYFGPGTRLTVT.

CDR3 nucleotides: TGTGCCAGCAGCCCAATTACTAGCGGGGTCGCCTACGAGCAGTACTTC. This translates into CASSPITSGVAYEQYF. The chain joins TRBV14 to TRBJ2-7, with 10 nucleotides matching TRBD2. This CDR3 region has 16 residues. The trim removed 4 bases at V and 2 bases at J, leaving 8 bases unmatched. Germline loops: CDR1 SGHDN, CDR2 FVKESK.

This chain links TRBV19 with TRBJ1-1, with 7 bases lining up with TRBD1. The V gene's germline CDR1 is LNHDA and CDR2 SQIVND (reference sequence). The CDR3 loop spans 14 amino acids. V gave up 6 bases and J gave up 5 bases; unmatched junction bases: 9. The CDR3 here is CASSQTGIGTEAFF. The CDR3 DNA reads as TGTGCCAGTAGCCAGACAGGGATAGGGACTGAAGCTTTCTTT.

The J gene is TRBJ2-1, the V gene TRBV10-3, with D possibly being TRBD2 (6 bases). V gave up 2 bases and J gave up 6 bases, with 11 bases separating them. The length of the CDR3 is 14 residues. Germline CDR1 ENHRY, CDR2 SYGVKD. The CDR3: CAISEGGTFNEQFF. DNA for the CDR3: TGTGCCATCAGTGAGGGGGGGACGTTCAATGAGCAGTTCTTC.

This chain uses TRBV27 with TRBJ1-5; TRBD1 is a possible D gene (6 bases). The CDR3 spans 14 residues. From germline, CDR1 is MNHEY and CDR2 SMNVEV (reference sequence). V was shortened by 4 bases and J by 7 bases, with 14 bases between the two germline ends. The CDR3 bases are TGTGCCAGCAGTTATTCGACAGGTGGGCAGCCCCAGCATTTT. Protein: CASSYSTGGQPQHF.

The chain has TRBV27 and TRBJ1-2; D unclear. From germline, CDR1 is MNHEY and CDR2 SMNVEV (reference sequence). The CDR3 sequence is 12 residues long. Trimming took 4 bases from V and 7 from J, leaving 10 bases between them. The CDR3 spells CASSSTLRGYTF. The DNA of the CDR3 is TGTGCCAGCAGTTCCACTCTACGTGGCTACACCTTC.

This chain uses TRBV15 with TRBJ2-6, with D possibly TRBD1 on 5 matching bases. The V gene's germline CDR1 is LNHNV and CDR2 YYDKDF (reference sequence). The length of the CDR3 is 16 residues. Deletions cut 1 base from V and 1 base from J, with 8 bases between. The CDR3 loop reads CATSRARQSGANVLTF. The CDR3 nucleotides are TGTGCCACCAGCAGAGCTAGACAGTCTGGGGCCAACGTCCTGACTTTC.

V and J are TRBV10-2 and TRBJ1-5; a possible D gene is TRBD1 (6 bases). V was shortened by 3 bases and J by 1 base, with 10 bases between the two germline ends. CDR3 size: 15 residues. CDR1 is WSHSY and CDR2 is SAAADI in the germline V gene. The CDR3 sequence is CASSERQGSNQPQHF. As DNA, the CDR3 is TGCGCCAGCAGTGAACGTCAGGGGAGCAATCAGCCCCAGCATTTT.

This sequence joins TRBV11-2 and TRBJ2-1, with 11 bases fitting TRBD2. CDR1 and CDR2 from the germline V gene are SGHAT and FQNNGV. The CDR3 length is 19 residues. V lost 2 bases to trimming and J lost 5 bases; unmatched junction nucleotides: 14. The CDR3 reads CASSLRVWLAGGPNNEQFF. CDR3 DNA sequence: TGTGCCAGCAGCTTAAGGGTTTGGTTAGCGGGAGGGCCGAACAATGAGCAGTTCTTC. Combining the CDR3 with reference TRBV11-2 and TRBJ2-1 gives the whole variable domain EAGVAQSPRYKIIEKRQSVAFWCNPISGHATLYWYQQILGQGPKLLIQFQNNGVVDDSQLPKDRFSAERLKGVDSTLKIQPAKLEDSAVYLCASSLRVWLAGGPNNEQFFGPGTRLTVL.

The chain has TRBV5-4 and TRBJ2-5, with 10 nucleotides matching TRBD2. The CDR3 is 15 amino acids. V was clipped by 5 bases and J by 2 bases; unmatched bases: 6. The germline V gene encodes CDR1 SGHNT and CDR2 YYREEE (reference sequence). CDR3 sequence reads: CASRNGLAVQETQYF. In DNA, the CDR3 is TGTGCCAGCAGAAACGGACTAGCGGTTCAAGAGACCCAGTACTTC.

The chain recombines TRBV5-1 with TRBJ2-5, with 8 bases matching TRBD1. Trimming cost V 1 base and J 1 base; bases outside gene matches: 9. The CDR3 consists of 17 residues. The germline CDR1 and CDR2 sequences are SGHRS and YFSETQ. In DNA form, the CDR3 reads TGCGCCAGCAGCTTGATGTGGTCGGGGACAGGCCAAGAGACCCAGTACTTC. It translates to CASSLMWSGTGQETQYF.

The chain links TRBV7-6 to TRBJ1-1; D not resolved. In germline, CDR1 is SGHVS, CDR2 FNYEAQ. The V gene lost 0 bases and the J gene lost 1 base, with 9 bases spanning the gap. The CDR3 has 15 residues. CDR3 bases: TGTGCCAGCAGCTTAGCGCTCGCGGGGAACACTGAAGCTTTCTTT. It encodes CASSLALAGNTEAFF.

This chain links TRBV7-8 with TRBJ2-3; TRBD1 is a possible D gene (5 bases). Germline V CDR1 and CDR2: SGHVS, FQNEAQ. Trimming took off 5 bases at V and 3 bases at J, with 9 bases between the two ends. This CDR3 region has 13 residues. CDR3 sequence reads: CASSPRQTDTQYF. DNA of the CDR3: TGTGCCAGCAGCCCCAGACAGACAGATACGCAGTATTTT.

The chain recombines TRBV11-2 with TRBJ2-1; the D is unclear. Germline V gene lookup returns CDR1 SGHAT and CDR2 FQNNGV. The CDR3 extends over 17 amino acids. Trimming pared 5 bases from V and 0 bases from J, leaving 17 bases between. The CDR3 DNA is TGTGCCAGCAGCCCAGTGGGCCAAATAAGCTCCTACAATGAGCAGTTCTTC. It codes for CASSPVGQISSYNEQFF. Full variable domain (remainder filled in from reference TRBV11-2 and TRBJ2-1): EAGVAQSPRYKIIEKRQSVAFWCNPISGHATLYWYQQILGQGPKLLIQFQNNGVVDDSQLPKDRFSAERLKGVDSTLKIQPAKLEDSAVYLCASSPVGQISSYNEQFFGPGTRLTVL.

The V and J genes are TRBV5-1 and TRBJ2-2, with 7 bases lining up with TRBD1. V shed 2 bases and J 6 bases; nucleotides not matched to a gene: 10. The CDR3 spans 16 residues. Germline values: CDR1 SGHRS, CDR2 YFSETQ. The CDR3 DNA is TGCGCCAGCAGCTTCGCCGGGACAGAGTTATCCGGGGAGCTGTTTTTT. Translation: CASSFAGTELSGELFF.

A remark on this clone: The CDR3 ends on some other residue instead of the conserved phenylalanine or tryptophan, so this is likely a read error. The DNA is left out, because the CDR3 cannot be placed on it with certainty; the CDR3 is given as TCRdb lists it. The rearrangement links TRBV20-1 to TRBJ1-1; the table's D call, TRBD1, has no DNA check behind it. The CDR3 spans 8 amino acids, including both terminal residues. In germline, CDR1 is DFQATT, CDR2 SNEGSKA (reference sequence). The CDR3 region is CSARSQGL.